This is a list of T cell receptor beta chains from one sample in a study of cytomegalovirus exposure and HLA in healthy donors. The method was immunoSEQ multiplex PCR; TCRdb's version includes in-frame clones alone and lacks a portion of them. The table has 150,000 to 200,000 clones, about four fifths seen once. Sequenced input: PBMCs. These receptors were collected from a woman younger than 30 in good health and CMV-seropositive. CDR3s include the opening cysteine and the closing phenylalanine or tryptophan. The D gene is left open where the match is weak. Expanded clones are given a class, and other clones once, few, many or no size at all.

D gene: .
clone size: .
V gene: TRBV4-1
CDR3 length: 17
J gene: TRBJ1-6
CDR3 DNA: TGCGCCAGCAGCCAAGATCGTGCAAGAGGGTCTAATTCACCCCTCCACTTT
CDR3 protein: CASSQDRARGSNSPLHF

D gene: .
clone size: .
V gene: TRBV13
CDR3 length: 14
J gene: TRBJ1-1
CDR3 DNA: TGTGCCAGCAGCACCGACAGAGAAGGCACTGAAGCTTTCTTT
CDR3 protein: CASSTDREGTEAFF

D gene: .
clone size: .
V gene: TRBV7-9
CDR3 length: 15
J gene: TRBJ2-7
CDR3 DNA: TGTGCCAGCAGCTTAGGGCTAGCCTTCTCCTACGAGCAGTACTTC
CDR3 protein: CASSLGLAFSYEQYF

D gene: .
clone size: .
V gene: TRBV5-1
CDR3 length: 13
J gene: TRBJ2-3
CDR3 DNA: TGCGCCAGCAGCTTGGTTCAGTCAGATACGCAGTATTTT
CDR3 protein: CASSLVQSDTQYF

D gene: TRBD2
clone size: few
V gene: TRBV19
CDR3 length: 15
J gene: TRBJ2-3
CDR3 DNA: TGTGCCAGTAACGGTGAGGGACTAGCGGTGACAAGGCTGTATTTT
CDR3 protein: CASNGEGLAVTRLYF

D gene: .
clone size: .
V gene: TRBV29-1
CDR3 length: 14
J gene: TRBJ2-3
CDR3 DNA: TGCAGCGCTGGGAGGGGGGTAAGCACAGATACGCAGTATTTT
CDR3 protein: CSAGRGVSTDTQYF

D gene: .
clone size: .
V gene: TRBV5-5
CDR3 length: 19
J gene: TRBJ1-2
CDR3 DNA: TGTGCCAGCAGCTCGTGGGGGGGTCAAACAGGGAAGGCTAACTATGGCTACACCTTC
CDR3 protein: CASSSWGGQTGKANYGYTF

D gene: TRBD2
clone size: .
V gene: TRBV11-3
CDR3 length: 14
J gene: TRBJ2-2
CDR3 DNA: TGTGCCAGCGGTCAGCGGGGGGGCGCCGGGGAGCTGTTTTTT
CDR3 protein: CASGQRGGAGELFF

D gene: .
clone size: .
V gene: TRBV6-5
CDR3 length: 16
J gene: TRBJ2-5
CDR3 DNA: TGTGCCAGCAGTTACTCGGATTTACAGGGTATGGAGACCCAGTACTTC
CDR3 protein: CASSYSDLQGMETQYF

D gene: TRBD1
clone size: .
V gene: TRBV29-1
CDR3 length: 14
J gene: TRBJ2-7
CDR3 DNA: TGCAGCGCCTGGGGGGGACAGGGCACCTACGAGCAGTACTTC
CDR3 protein: CSAWGGQGTYEQYF

D gene: .
clone size: .
V gene: TRBV7-9
CDR3 length: 13
J gene: TRBJ2-7
CDR3 DNA: TGTGCCAGCAGCTTAGCTGCAGAATACGAGCAGTACTTC
CDR3 protein: CASSLAAEYEQYF

D gene: TRBD2
clone size: .
V gene: TRBV6-5
CDR3 length: 14
J gene: TRBJ2-3
CDR3 DNA: TGTGCCAGCAGCCGCGGGGGGAGCACAGATACGCAGTATTTT
CDR3 protein: CASSRGGSTDTQYF

D gene: TRBD1
clone size: .
V gene: TRBV11-1
CDR3 length: 13
J gene: TRBJ2-7
CDR3 DNA: TGTGCCAGCAGGCAGGACAGGAACTACGAGCAGTACTTC
CDR3 protein: CASRQDRNYEQYF

D gene: .
clone size: .
V gene: TRBV4-2
CDR3 length: 14
J gene: TRBJ2-1
CDR3 DNA: TGTGCCAGCGGCATGGCGGGGTCCTACAATGAGCAGTTCTTC
CDR3 protein: CASGMAGSYNEQFF

D gene: .
clone size: .
V gene: TRBV7-3
CDR3 length: 15
J gene: TRBJ1-5
CDR3 DNA: TGTGCCAGCAGCTTAGAGGGCGGGGAAAATCAGCCCCAGCATTTT
CDR3 protein: CASSLEGGENQPQHF

D gene: .
clone size: few
V gene: TRBV15
CDR3 length: 20
J gene: TRBJ2-4
CDR3 DNA: TGTGCCACCAGCAGTACTATCCCCCCCCAACCCAGCCTAGCCAAAAACAGTCAGTACTTC
CDR3 protein: CATSSTIPPQPSLAKNSQYF

D gene: .
clone size: .
V gene: TRBV9
CDR3 length: 13
J gene: TRBJ2-3
CDR3 DNA: TGTGCCAGCAGCGTAGCTAGTGACGATACGCAGTATTTT
CDR3 protein: CASSVASDDTQYF

D gene: TRBD1
clone size: .
V gene: TRBV6-5
CDR3 length: 14
J gene: TRBJ2-1
CDR3 DNA: TGTGCCAGCAGCGACAGGGGATTGGACAATGAGCAGTTCTTC
CDR3 protein: CASSDRGLDNEQFF

D gene: .
clone size: .
V gene: TRBV9
CDR3 length: 15
J gene: TRBJ1-2
CDR3 DNA: TGTGCCAGCAGCGTGGCATCCTCCCCAGGCTATGGCTACACCTTC
CDR3 protein: CASSVASSPGYGYTF

D gene: .
clone size: once
V gene: TRBV28
CDR3 length: 16
J gene: TRBJ1-2
CDR3 DNA: TGTGCCAGCAGTTTAACTGGCGCCGGACAGAATTATGGCTACACCTTC
CDR3 protein: CASSLTGAGQNYGYTF

D gene: .
clone size: .
V gene: TRBV29-1
CDR3 length: 12
J gene: TRBJ2-1
CDR3 DNA: TGCAGCGTAGTCTATTACTACAATGAGCAGTTCTTC
CDR3 protein: CSVVYYYNEQFF